The rows below give T cell receptor beta chains drawn from one sample of a study of blood T cell repertoires in COVID-19. Only in-frame clones appear in the TCRdb table, and some are missing; sequencing was by immunoSEQ multiplex PCR. Seen here are 340,000 or so clones, 86% observed once, and the top ten hold about 4.2%. Sequenced material: PBMCs or T cells enriched from blood (not recorded which). These TCRs come from a woman in her thirties or forties with acute COVID-19. Each CDR3 is given with its conserved first and last residue. A D gene is named only where the DNA matches it firmly. Clone size is stated in some rows and not others, as once, few, many or a class when expanded.

D gene: TRBD1
V gene: TRBV6-5
clone size: -
J gene: TRBJ1-3
CDR3 DNA: TGTGCCAGCAGGAAACAGGGGGCTGGAAACACCATATATTTT
CDR3 protein: CASRKQGAGNTIYF

D gene: -
V gene: TRBV5-6
clone size: -
J gene: TRBJ2-7
CDR3 DNA: TGTGCCAGCAGCCGTCGGGGAACGGGACTCACTTCGAATGCGTACTTC
CDR3 protein: CASSRRGTGLTSNAYF

D gene: -
V gene: TRBV5-1
clone size: -
J gene: TRBJ1-1
CDR3 DNA: TGCGCCAGCAGCCCCCGGACTGGGTGGGAAGCTTTCTTT
CDR3 protein: CASSPRTGWEAFF

D gene: -
V gene: TRBV7-6
clone size: -
J gene: TRBJ2-7
CDR3 DNA: TGTGCCAGCAGCTTGCTCGCCCCCGGGAGCAATTACGAGCAGTACTTC
CDR3 protein: CASSLLAPGSNYEQYF

D gene: TRBD2
V gene: TRBV29-1
clone size: -
J gene: TRBJ2-3
CDR3 DNA: TGCAGCGTTGAGGGTAGCGGGTATAGCACAGATACGCAGTATTTT
CDR3 protein: CSVEGSGYSTDTQYF

D gene: -
V gene: TRBV4-1
clone size: once
J gene: TRBJ2-7
CDR3 DNA: TGCGCCAGCAGCCAAGAGTCAGTCTACGAGCAGTACTTC
CDR3 protein: CASSQESVYEQYF

D gene: TRBD1
V gene: TRBV5-4
clone size: -
J gene: TRBJ1-5
CDR3 DNA: TGTGCCAGCAGCTTGGATGGGACAGGGGTTCAGCCCCAGCATTTT
CDR3 protein: CASSLDGTGVQPQHF

D gene: -
V gene: TRBV6-5
clone size: -
J gene: TRBJ2-3
CDR3 DNA: TGTGCCAGCAGGGACACTTCTCGAACGACGCAGTATTTT
CDR3 protein: CASRDTSRTTQYF

D gene: TRBD1
V gene: TRBV28
clone size: once
J gene: TRBJ1-1
CDR3 DNA: TGTGCCAGCAGTTTCCCTCTTTTCGGAGGGGGCAACACTGAAGCTTTCTTT
CDR3 protein: CASSFPLFGGGNTEAFF

D gene: -
V gene: TRBV19
clone size: -
J gene: TRBJ2-1
CDR3 DNA: TGTGCCAGTAGTGCACTTGGGGGCGATAGGGCCTATGAGCAGTTCTTC
CDR3 protein: CASSALGGDRAYEQFF

D gene: TRBD1
V gene: TRBV28
clone size: few
J gene: TRBJ2-1
CDR3 DNA: TGTGCCAGCAGTTGGACAGGGGGCCTCTATGAGCAGTTCTTC
CDR3 protein: CASSWTGGLYEQFF

D gene: TRBD1
V gene: TRBV2
clone size: -
J gene: TRBJ1-5
CDR3 DNA: TGTGCCAGCAGTGGGACAGGGGGCAGGCAGCCCCAGCATTTT
CDR3 protein: CASSGTGGRQPQHF

D gene: TRBD2
V gene: TRBV29-1
clone size: -
J gene: TRBJ2-1
CDR3 DNA: TGCAGCGTGTGGGAGGGCCGGGTTAATGAGCAGTTCTTC
CDR3 protein: CSVWEGRVNEQFF

D gene: TRBD1
V gene: TRBV15
clone size: -
J gene: TRBJ2-7
CDR3 DNA: TGTGCCACCAGCAGAGACCCAGGGGGCTCCTACGAGCAGTACTTC
CDR3 protein: CATSRDPGGSYEQYF

D gene: TRBD1
V gene: TRBV7-2
clone size: few
J gene: TRBJ2-7
CDR3 DNA: TGTGCCAGCGGGTCCAGAACAGGGGGGGAGCAGTACTTC
CDR3 protein: CASGSRTGGEQYF

D gene: TRBD2
V gene: TRBV28
clone size: -
J gene: TRBJ2-3
CDR3 DNA: TGTGCCAGCAGTTCTGCATTCGGCGGGAGTTCAGATACGCAGTATTTT
CDR3 protein: CASSSAFGGSSDTQYF

D gene: -
V gene: TRBV6-5
clone size: -
J gene: TRBJ2-5
CDR3 DNA: TGTGCCAGCACCTTTGGACAGAAAGAGACCCAGTACTTC
CDR3 protein: CASTFGQKETQYF

D gene: TRBD1
V gene: TRBV28
clone size: -
J gene: TRBJ1-4
CDR3 DNA: TGTGCCAGCAGGGGTAACAGGGGGCAAGATGAAAAACTGTTTTTT
CDR3 protein: CASRGNRGQDEKLFF

D gene: TRBD2
V gene: TRBV5-1
clone size: once
J gene: TRBJ2-2
CDR3 DNA: TGCGCCAGCAGCTTGGTAGCGGGAGACTACACCGGGGAGCTGTTTTTT
CDR3 protein: CASSLVAGDYTGELFF

D gene: TRBD2
V gene: TRBV5-6
clone size: -
J gene: TRBJ2-3
CDR3 DNA: TGTGCCAGCAGCTACCCTTGGCTAGCGGGGGGAGATACGCAGTATTTT
CDR3 protein: CASSYPWLAGGDTQYF

D gene: -
V gene: TRBV18
clone size: -
J gene: TRBJ1-1
CDR3 DNA: TGTGCCAGCTCACCAGCTAAGGACAGTAGGAACACTGAAGCTTTCTTT
CDR3 protein: CASSPAKDSRNTEAFF

D gene: TRBD1
V gene: TRBV3-1/TRBV3-2
clone size: once
J gene: TRBJ1-3
CDR3 DNA: TGTGCCAGCAGCCCCTCGGGACAGATCGGAAACACCATATATTTT
CDR3 protein: CASSPSGQIGNTIYF

D gene: -
V gene: TRBV9
clone size: -
J gene: TRBJ1-2
CDR3 DNA: TGTGCCAGCAGCGTAGACAGGTTTGGCTACACCTTC
CDR3 protein: CASSVDRFGYTF

D gene: -
V gene: TRBV15
clone size: -
J gene: TRBJ1-4
CDR3 DNA: TGTGCCACCAGCAGAGATGTGGGCAGGGAAGAAAAACTGTTTTTT
CDR3 protein: CATSRDVGREEKLFF

D gene: -
V gene: TRBV5-6
clone size: few
J gene: TRBJ1-4
CDR3 DNA: TGTGCCAGCAGCTTAGGACAGAAGGGTGAAAAACTGTTTTTT
CDR3 protein: CASSLGQKGEKLFF

D gene: -
V gene: TRBV11-2
clone size: -
J gene: TRBJ2-1
CDR3 DNA: TGTGCCAGCAGCTTCCCCGGCTACACGGGATACAATGAGCAGTTCTTC
CDR3 protein: CASSFPGYTGYNEQFF

D gene: -
V gene: TRBV7-9
clone size: once
J gene: TRBJ1-2
CDR3 DNA: TGTGCCAGCAGCCTTAAGCCGGACTATGGCTACACCTTC
CDR3 protein: CASSLKPDYGYTF

D gene: TRBD1
V gene: TRBV5-1
clone size: -
J gene: TRBJ1-6
CDR3 DNA: TGCGCCAGCAGCTTGACCCCGGGACAGGGAGAGAATTCACCCCTCCACTTT
CDR3 protein: CASSLTPGQGENSPLHF

D gene: TRBD2
V gene: TRBV6-2/TRBV6-3
clone size: -
J gene: TRBJ2-7
CDR3 DNA: TGTGCCAGCAGTCGTCTAGCGGCATCCTACGAGCAGTACTTC
CDR3 protein: CASSRLAASYEQYF

D gene: TRBD2
V gene: TRBV6-5
clone size: once
J gene: TRBJ2-1
CDR3 DNA: TGTGCCAGCAACGGGCGGGAGGGGAACAATGAGCAGTTCTTC
CDR3 protein: CASNGREGNNEQFF

D gene: -
V gene: TRBV21-1
clone size: -
J gene: TRBJ1-4
CDR3 DNA: TGTGCCAGCAGAAAAACCAATAGGGGACAGCTGAATGAAAAACTGTTTTTT
CDR3 protein: CASRKTNRGQLNEKLFF

D gene: -
V gene: TRBV9
clone size: -
J gene: TRBJ1-1
CDR3 DNA: TGTGCCAGCAGCGGAGGGGGACTGAACACTGAAGCTTTCTTT
CDR3 protein: CASSGGGLNTEAFF

D gene: TRBD2
V gene: TRBV18
clone size: -
J gene: TRBJ2-3
CDR3 DNA: TGTGCCAGCTCACCGAGGGCGGGGGACTACACAGATACGCAGTATTTT
CDR3 protein: CASSPRAGDYTDTQYF

D gene: -
V gene: TRBV7-2
clone size: -
J gene: TRBJ1-5
CDR3 DNA: TGTGCCAGCAGTCAGGACAGAGATCAGCCCCAGCATTTT
CDR3 protein: CASSQDRDQPQHF

D gene: TRBD1
V gene: TRBV29-1
clone size: -
J gene: TRBJ1-2
CDR3 DNA: TGCAGCGTTGTGATGTTTCCGGGACAGGGGCATGGCTACACCTTC
CDR3 protein: CSVVMFPGQGHGYTF

D gene: -
V gene: TRBV14
clone size: few
J gene: TRBJ1-1
CDR3 DNA: TGTGCCAGCAGCCAAGATCGACTTCCAGGGTCCGCTTTCTTT
CDR3 protein: CASSQDRLPGSAFF

D gene: -
V gene: TRBV7-2
clone size: once
J gene: TRBJ1-6
CDR3 DNA: TGTGCCAGCAGCTTAGGTCTTGTGTACGGGAATTCACCCCTCCACTTT
CDR3 protein: CASSLGLVYGNSPLHF

D gene: -
V gene: TRBV4-2
clone size: once
J gene: TRBJ1-3
CDR3 DNA: TGTGCCAGCAGCCAAGATCCGGCAGGGGTTTTTGAAGTATCCGGAAACACCATATATTTT
CDR3 protein: CASSQDPAGVFEVSGNTIYF

D gene: TRBD1
V gene: TRBV6-4
clone size: -
J gene: TRBJ1-2
CDR3 DNA: TGTGCCAGCAGACCAGGACCCGATACAGGGGAGAATGGCTACACCTTC
CDR3 protein: CASRPGPDTGENGYTF

D gene: -
V gene: TRBV21-1
clone size: -
J gene: TRBJ1-4
CDR3 DNA: TGTGCCAGCAGCCCCACACCATTT
CDR3 protein: CASSPTPF

D gene: TRBD1
V gene: TRBV24-1
clone size: -
J gene: TRBJ2-2
CDR3 DNA: TGTGCCACCCGAACAGGGGGGACCGGGGAGCTGTTTTTT
CDR3 protein: CATRTGGTGELFF

D gene: TRBD2
V gene: TRBV6-2/TRBV6-3
clone size: -
J gene: TRBJ2-1
CDR3 DNA: TGTGCCAGCAGCTTCCTAGCGGGAGGGATCTACAATGAGCAGTTCTTC
CDR3 protein: CASSFLAGGIYNEQFF

D gene: -
V gene: TRBV15
clone size: -
J gene: TRBJ1-5
CDR3 DNA: TGTGCCACCAGCGGCCGGGGGGGACGGGAATATAGCAATCAGCCCCAGCATTTT
CDR3 protein: CATSGRGGREYSNQPQHF

D gene: TRBD2
V gene: TRBV5-1
clone size: once
J gene: TRBJ2-7
CDR3 DNA: TGCGCCAGCAGCTTGGCCAGGGGTTTTGACAGCGGGAGGGAGGCCTACGAGCAGTACTTC
CDR3 protein: CASSLARGFDSGREAYEQYF

D gene: -
V gene: TRBV3-1/TRBV3-2
clone size: -
J gene: TRBJ1-1
CDR3 DNA: TGTGCCAGCAACCCCAGGGATACGAACACTGAAGCTTTCTTT
CDR3 protein: CASNPRDTNTEAFF

D gene: TRBD1
V gene: TRBV7-9
clone size: few
J gene: TRBJ1-2
CDR3 DNA: TGTGCCAGCAGCTTAGGCGGGACAGGGGATGGCTACACCTTC
CDR3 protein: CASSLGGTGDGYTF

D gene: TRBD1
V gene: TRBV5-1
clone size: once
J gene: TRBJ2-7
CDR3 DNA: TGCGCCAGCAGCCCCTCGGGACAGGGGATCTACGAGCAGTACTTC
CDR3 protein: CASSPSGQGIYEQYF

D gene: TRBD1
V gene: TRBV3-1/TRBV3-2
clone size: few
J gene: TRBJ1-4
CDR3 DNA: TGTGCCAGCAGCCAAGTGGGCTCGGGCCAGGGGGCGGGTAATGAAAAACTGTTTTTT
CDR3 protein: CASSQVGSGQGAGNEKLFF

D gene: -
V gene: TRBV3-1/TRBV3-2
clone size: -
J gene: TRBJ1-6
CDR3 DNA: TGTGCCAGCAGCCAAGATCGGTGGACTCCACTTTCAAATTCACCCCTCCACTTT
CDR3 protein: CASSQDRWTPLSNSPLHF